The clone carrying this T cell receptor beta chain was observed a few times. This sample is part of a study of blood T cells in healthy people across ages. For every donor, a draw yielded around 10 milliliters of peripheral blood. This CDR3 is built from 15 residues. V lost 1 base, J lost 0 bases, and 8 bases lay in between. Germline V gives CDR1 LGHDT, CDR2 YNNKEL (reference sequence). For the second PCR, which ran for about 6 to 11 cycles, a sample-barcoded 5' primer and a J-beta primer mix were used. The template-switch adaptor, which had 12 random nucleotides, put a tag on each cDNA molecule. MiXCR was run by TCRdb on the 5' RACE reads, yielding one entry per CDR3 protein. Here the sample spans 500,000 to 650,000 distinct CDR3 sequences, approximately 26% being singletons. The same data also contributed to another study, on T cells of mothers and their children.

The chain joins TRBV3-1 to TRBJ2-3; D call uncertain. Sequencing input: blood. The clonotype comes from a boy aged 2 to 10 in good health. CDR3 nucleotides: TGTGCCAGCAGCCAAGCTCCGATTAGCACAGATACGCAGTATTTT. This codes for CASSQAPISTDTQYF.